Following are 20 T cell receptor beta chains from one sample sequenced in a study of blood T cell repertoires in COVID-19. Here immunoSEQ multiplex PCR was the method, and the copy in TCRdb shows in-frame clones only, minus some. The repertoire holds around 310,000 clones, with about 90% as singletons. The material sequenced was PBMCs or T cells enriched from blood (not recorded which). Receptor source: a woman between 25 and 40 years old who had recovered from COVID-19.

This chain links TRBV5-1 with TRBJ2-3, with D unclear. The V gene's germline CDR1 is SGHRS and CDR2 YFSETQ. Deletions cut 0 bases from V and 6 bases from J, with 8 bases between. The CDR3 is 13 amino acids. The chain's CDR3 is CASSLGSRDTQYF. CDR3 nucleotide sequence: TGCGCCAGCAGCTTGGGATCTCGGGATACGCAGTATTTT.

The chain employs TRBV10-3 and TRBJ2-1; D is unclear. CDR1 and CDR2 from the germline V gene are ENHRY and SYGVKD. Deletions cut 10 bases from V and 6 bases from J, with 10 bases between. This CDR3 region has 11 residues. This chain's CDR3 is CATLDVNEQFF. The DNA of the CDR3 is TGTGCCACCCTAGATGTCAATGAGCAGTTCTTC.

This clone has a single count. J is TRBJ2-2 and V is TRBV5-1, with TRBD1 identical over 8 bases. Germline values: CDR1 SGHRS, CDR2 YFSETQ. The CDR3 totals 15 residues. V gave up 4 bases and J gave up 4 bases; unmatched junction bases: 6. CDR3 loop: CASSPGQEATGELFF. In DNA form, the CDR3 reads TGCGCCAGCAGCCCGGGACAGGAAGCCACCGGGGAGCTGTTTTTT.

The chain recombines TRBV7-9 with TRBJ1-2, with TRBD1 identical over 7 bases. The germline V gene encodes CDR1 SEHNR and CDR2 FQNEAQ (reference sequence). This CDR3 is 14 amino acids long. The V segment lost 4 bases and the J segment 4 bases; nucleotides outside the gene matches: 6. This chain's CDR3 is CASSSSGTVYGYTF. CDR3 sequence (DNA): TGTGCCAGCAGCTCTTCAGGGACAGTCTATGGCTACACCTTC.

This rearrangement joins TRBV29-1 to TRBJ2-1; the D is unclear. Germline values: CDR1 SQVTM, CDR2 ANQGSEA. The CDR3 runs to 14 residues. V was clipped by 4 bases and J by 8 bases, with 18 bases between them. CDR3 sequence reads: CSVGLPFSSHEQFF. Written as DNA, the CDR3 is TGCAGCGTTGGATTGCCCTTTAGTAGCCATGAGCAGTTCTTC.

The chain couples TRBV27 to TRBJ1-1, with D unresolved. This CDR3 is 14 amino acids long. The germline V gene has CDR1 MNHEY and CDR2 SMNVEV (reference sequence). Trimming pared 3 bases from V and 2 bases from J, leaving 10 bases between. CDR3 sequence (DNA): TGTGCCAGCAGTTTCGAACTAGGAAACACTGAAGCTTTCTTT. Translation: CASSFELGNTEAFF.

The gene calls are TRBV7-8 and TRBJ1-2; 8 bases are shared with TRBD1. CDR1 is SGHVS, CDR2 FQNEAQ, per germline. Germline trimming cut 5 bases from V and 1 base from J; bases unmatched to any gene: 18. There are 19 residues in the CDR3. This CDR3 is CASSARGPGGRSRNYGYTF. The CDR3 DNA follows: TGTGCCAGCAGCGCCCGAGGGCCAGGGGGCAGATCCCGTAACTATGGCTACACCTTC.

The chain links TRBV4-2 to TRBJ2-1, with D perhaps matching TRBD2 (6 bases). Germline V gene lookup returns CDR1 LGHNA and CDR2 YNFKEQ. The CDR3 is made up of 15 amino acids. V lost 0 bases, J lost 5 bases, and 11 bases lay in between. This chain's CDR3 is CASSQDPGLHNEQFF. The CDR3 DNA follows: TGTGCCAGCAGCCAAGATCCGGGACTCCACAATGAGCAGTTCTTC.

The CDR3 loop is CSVADSLNYGYTF. The CDR3 DNA sequence: TGCAGCGTTGCCGACAGCCTAAACTATGGCTACACCTTC. This chain connects TRBV29-1 to TRBJ1-2; a weak D match, TRBD1 (5 bases). V lost 4 bases and J 2 bases, leaving 11 bases between the germline ends. The CDR3 covers 13 residues. Germline CDR1 reads SQVTM; CDR2 reads ANQGSEA.

This chain connects TRBV19 to TRBJ1-1; D is unclear. The ends were cut back, 2 bases at V and 1 base at J, with 5 bases in the middle. The CDR3 is 13 residues long. Germline V CDR1 and CDR2: LNHDA, SQIVND (reference sequence). CDR3 coding DNA: TGTGCCAGTAGTATACCGGGGAACACTGAAGCTTTCTTT. Translated: CASSIPGNTEAFF.

The rearrangement links TRBV7-2 to TRBJ1-5; TRBD1 aligns across 8 bases. Germline CDR1 and CDR2: SGHTA and FQGNSA. J lost 2 bases, V lost 5 bases, and 11 bases had no gene match. The CDR3 length is 17 residues. In DNA form, the CDR3 reads TGTGCCAGCAGCACGGACTGGACAGGGTTGGGCAATCAGCCCCAGCATTTT. The encoded protein is CASSTDWTGLGNQPQHF.

This chain joins TRBV6-5 and TRBJ2-1; D remains ambiguous. V dropped 4 bases and J dropped 1 base, with 11 bases sitting between them. The CDR3 spans 15 residues. CDR1 is MNHEY and CDR2 is SVGAGI in the germline V gene. CDR3 bases: TGTGCCAGCAGTTCTAGTACCGGTTCCTACAATGAGCAGTTCTTC. Amino acid sequence: CASSSSTGSYNEQFF.

The rearrangement uses TRBV7-8 and TRBJ1-1, with D perhaps matching TRBD1 (5 bases). V lost 5 bases, J lost 3 bases, and 13 bases lay in between. There are 14 residues in the CDR3. Germline assignment: CDR1 SGHVS and CDR2 FQNEAQ. The CDR3 protein is CASSAWGVDTEAFF. The CDR3 DNA sequence: TGTGCCAGCAGCGCCTGGGGGGTGGACACTGAAGCTTTCTTT.

The rearrangement joins TRBV7-2 to TRBJ2-1; 7 bases line up with TRBD1. J gave up 2 bases and V 0 bases, and 1 base lay outside the gene matches. This CDR3 is 15 amino acids long. Germline V gene lookup returns CDR1 SGHTA and CDR2 FQGNSA. This CDR3 is CASSLAQGAYNEQFF. CDR3 bases: TGTGCCAGCAGCTTAGCCCAGGGGGCCTACAATGAGCAGTTCTTC. Full variable domain (rest looked up from reference TRBV7-2 and TRBJ2-1): GAGVSQSPSNKVTEKGKDVELRCDPISGHTALYWYRQSLGQGLEFLIYFQGNSAPDKSGLPSDRFSAERTGGSVSTLTIQRTQQEDSAVYLCASSLAQGAYNEQFFGPGTRLTVL.

This clone has just one count. The chain combines TRBV5-4 with TRBJ1-2; possible D gene TRBD1, 6 bases. Germline V lookup: CDR1 SGHNT, CDR2 YYREEE (reference sequence). This CDR3 is 13 amino acids long. V lost 1 base, J lost 8 bases, and 12 bases lay in between. This CDR3 is CASSLSVGGGYTF. As DNA, the CDR3 is TGTGCCAGCAGCTTGAGTGTAGGGGGAGGCTACACCTTC.

The V gene is TRBV6-5, the J gene TRBJ2-4, with D possibly TRBD1 on 6 matching bases. Germline CDR1 and CDR2: MNHEY and SVGAGI. The CDR3 sequence is 13 residues long. Between the trimmed V and J ends, which lost 5 bases and 4 bases, there was a span of 9 bases. The CDR3 protein is CASSTDRKNIQYF. CDR3 in DNA: TGTGCCAGCAGTACCGACAGGAAAAACATTCAGTACTTC.

This chain joins TRBV18 and TRBJ1-5; D might be TRBD1 (6 bases). There are 19 residues in the CDR3. CDR1 and CDR2 (germline): KGHSH, LQKENI. V shed 3 bases and J shed 0 bases, with 21 bases lying between them. The CDR3 nucleotides are TGTGCCAGCTCACCCGCGACAGGAAACAGATTCTATAGCAATCAGCCCCAGCATTTT. It yields the protein CASSPATGNRFYSNQPQHF.

The rearrangement uses TRBV7-2 and TRBJ2-2, with 13 bases aligning to TRBD2. Germline CDR1 and CDR2: SGHTA and FQGNSA. V lost 4 bases and J lost 4; bases outside the gene matches: 3. The CDR3 is 16 residues long. In DNA form, the CDR3 reads TGTGCCAGCAGCTCGGGACTAGCGGGGTTCACCGGGGAGCTGTTTTTT. Its translation: CASSSGLAGFTGELFF.

The chain has TRBV18 and TRBJ2-7; no clear D gene. V lost 2 bases, J lost 3 bases, and 23 bases lay in between. The CDR3 is 18 residues long. Germline CDR1 and CDR2: KGHSH and LQKENI. This CDR3 is CASSPFQGGFSQRYEQYF. CDR3 bases: TGTGCCAGCTCACCATTTCAAGGCGGCTTTAGTCAGCGCTACGAGCAGTACTTC.

The chain joins TRBV19 to TRBJ1-1; no clear D. Germline V lookup: CDR1 LNHDA, CDR2 SQIVND (reference sequence). The CDR3 runs 15 residues. The V end lost 2 bases, the J end lost 4 bases, and 14 bases lay between the germline ends. CDR3 amino acids: CASSIRLLRTTEAFF. The DNA for the CDR3 is TGTGCCAGTAGTATAAGACTCCTAAGAACCACTGAAGCTTTCTTT. The variable domain in full, completed from reference TRBV19 and TRBJ1-1, reads DGGITQSPKYLFRKEGQNVTLSCEQNLNHDAMYWYRQDPGQGLRLIYYSQIVNDFQKGDIAEGYSVSREKKESFPLTVTSAQKNPTAFYLCASSIRLLRTTEAFFGQGTRLTVV.